A single sample gave rise to the 20 T cell receptor beta chains below, sequenced in a study of B cell selection in AIRE deficiency. Sorting defined conventional CD4 T cells as CD4+CD127+. Here immunoSEQ multiplex PCR was the method, and the copy in TCRdb shows in-frame clones only, minus some. Here the sample spans roughly 25,000 clones, about 96% being singletons. The specimen was conventional CD4+ T cells sorted from PBMCs. These receptors originate from a human donor with AIRE deficiency.

This clone was picked up one time. V is TRBV11-1 and J is TRBJ2-2; D may correspond to TRBD1 or TRBD2 (5 bases each). CDR3 length: 16 amino acids. Germline assignment: CDR1 SGHAT and CDR2 FQDESV (reference sequence). The V and J ends lost 5 bases and 4 bases respectively, with 17 bases between them. The CDR3 bases are TGTGCCAGCAGCCCCGGGACCAGCTGGGGCACCGGGGAGCTGTTTTTT. It is translated as CASSPGTSWGTGELFF. Complete variable domain (other parts from reference TRBV11-1 and TRBJ2-2): EAEVAQSPRYKITEKSQAVAFWCDPISGHATLYWYRQILGQGPELLVQFQDESVVDDSQLPKDRFSAERLKGVDSTLKIQPAELGDSAMYLCASSPGTSWGTGELFFGEGSRLTVL.

This clone showed up just a few times. The chain has TRBV10-1 and TRBJ1-1; D unclear. The ends were cut back, 7 bases at V and 6 bases at J, with 15 bases in the middle. The CDR3 length is 13 residues. CDR1 and CDR2 (germline): WNHNN, SYGVQD (reference sequence). The CDR3 loop is CASTSGLAAEAFF. Written as DNA, the CDR3 is TGCGCCAGCACCTCCGGGCTCGCCGCTGAAGCTTTCTTT.

The rearrangement links TRBV5-1 to TRBJ2-3; 12 positions agree with TRBD2. V was pared by 4 bases and J by 4 bases, with 4 bases of the junction left unmatched. The CDR3 is 15 amino acids. CDR1 SGHRS and CDR2 YFSETQ come from the germline V gene. CDR3 in amino acids: CASSLLAGGADTQYF. Here the CDR3 DNA reads TGCGCCAGCAGCCTTCTAGCGGGAGGGGCAGATACGCAGTATTTT.

The chain couples TRBV7-3 to TRBJ2-1; 13 bases match TRBD2. After removal of 5 bases from V and 3 bases from J, the junction contained 4 bases not matched to a gene. Germline assignment: CDR1 SGHTA and CDR2 FQGTGA. The CDR3 totals 16 residues. The CDR3 here is CASSTGLAGYYNEQFF. For the CDR3, the DNA is TGTGCCAGCAGCACGGGACTAGCGGGATACTACAATGAGCAGTTCTTC.

The rearrangement uses TRBV28 and TRBJ2-7; 8 nucleotides line up with TRBD1. CDR1 MDHEN and CDR2 SYDVKM come from the germline V gene. The V and J ends lost 5 bases and 3 bases, in that order; junction bases with no gene match: 9. This CDR3 region has 15 residues. The CDR3 here is CASSPRDRTLYEQYF. DNA of the CDR3: TGTGCCAGCAGTCCCCGGGACAGGACACTCTACGAGCAGTACTTC. Together with reference TRBV28 and TRBJ2-7, the CDR3 gives the full variable domain: DVKVTQSSRYLVKRTGEKVFLECVQDMDHENMFWYRQDPGLGLRLIYFSYDVKMKEKGDIPEGYSVSREKKERFSLILESASTNQTSMYLCASSPRDRTLYEQYFGPGTRLTVT.

The J gene is TRBJ2-4, the V gene TRBV21-1; TRBD2 is the table's D call and was not checked against the DNA. TRBV21-1 is deemed a pseudogene. This CDR3 has 15 residues. The CDR3 DNA reads as TGTGCCAGCAGCCGGGGGGGTGCGGTCAAAAACATTCAGTACTTC. Translated: CASSRGGAVKNIQYF.

This chain links TRBV2 with TRBJ2-2; 8 bases agree with TRBD1. Germline V gene sequence: CDR1 SNHLY, CDR2 FYNNEI. The V and J ends lost 6 bases and 3 bases, in that order; junction bases with no gene match: 3. The length of the CDR3 is 14 residues. The CDR3 nucleotides are TGTGCCAGCAGGGACAGGGTTTACACCGGGGAGCTGTTTTTT. This encodes CASRDRVYTGELFF.

V usage is TRBV5-4 and J usage is TRBJ2-3, with 7 bases fitting TRBD1. The CDR3 is 15 residues long. Trimming cost V 4 bases and J 1 base; bases outside gene matches: 6. Germline CDR1 and CDR2: SGHNT and YYREEE (reference sequence). The CDR3 nucleotides are TGTGCCAGCAGCGTCGGGCAGGGGGGCACAGATACGCAGTATTTT. As protein: CASSVGQGGTDTQYF.

This chain links TRBV5-8 with TRBJ2-7, with D possibly matching TRBD2 (5 bases). Trimming took 7 bases from V and 4 from J, leaving 12 bases between them. CDR3 size: 12 residues. Germline V CDR1 and CDR2: SGHTS, YDEGEE. DNA of the CDR3: TGTGCCAGCCGAGGGAGAGGTTACGAGCAGTACTTC. It specifies CASRGRGYEQYF.

V usage is TRBV25-1 and J usage is TRBJ1-2; 9 bases match TRBD1. Germline V gene sequence: CDR1 MGHDK, CDR2 SYGVNS. The CDR3 spans 13 residues. Unmatched junction bases numbered 4, after V lost 4 bases and J lost 7 bases. Here the CDR3 reads CASSVTGGSGYTF. The CDR3 DNA reads TGTGCCAGCAGTGTTACAGGGGGCTCTGGCTACACCTTC.

The chain combines TRBV7-9 with TRBJ2-2, with D possibly matching TRBD1 (6 bases). Trimming left V 5 bases short and J 2 bases short, with 15 bases between. Germline V CDR1 and CDR2: SEHNR, FQNEAQ (reference sequence). The CDR3 is 16 residues long. The CDR3 DNA follows: TGTGCCAGCAGCGCACCCGGGACATCTAACACCGGGGAGCTGTTTTTT. Residues: CASSAPGTSNTGELFF. The variable domain in full, completed from reference TRBV7-9 and TRBJ2-2, reads DTGVSQNPRHKITKRGQNVTFRCDPISEHNRLYWYRQTLGQGPEFLTYFQNEAQLEKSRLLSDRFSAERPKGSFSTLEIQRTEQGDSAMYLCASSAPGTSNTGELFFGEGSRLTVL.

The chain employs TRBV5-4 and TRBJ1-2; unclear D gene. V gave up 3 bases and J gave up 4 bases, with 16 bases separating them. The germline V gene encodes CDR1 SGHNT and CDR2 YYREEE (reference sequence). This CDR3 region has 15 residues. The CDR3, as DNA: TGTGCCAGCAGCTCGTCCGTGCTCCGGTCCTATGGCTACACCTTC. This sequence encodes CASSSSVLRSYGYTF.

The chain employs TRBV5-1 and TRBJ2-5; possible D gene TRBD2, 5 bases. The CDR3 totals 15 residues. The germline gives CDR1 SGHRS, CDR2 YFSETQ. With 2 bases removed from V and 1 base from J, the gap between germline ends came to 12 bases. CDR3 DNA sequence: TGCGCCAGCAGCTTCAACGCCGGGATCCAAGAGACCCAGTACTTC. Amino acids: CASSFNAGIQETQYF.

The gene calls are TRBV19 and TRBJ2-1; TRBD1 matches at 7 bases. The length of the CDR3 is 13 residues. V lost 7 bases, J lost 7 bases, and 7 bases stayed unmatched. Looked up from germline, CDR1 is LNHDA and CDR2 is SQIVND (reference sequence). CDR3 amino acids: CASNGQVLNEQFF. CDR3 coding DNA: TGTGCCAGTAACGGACAGGTTTTAAATGAGCAGTTCTTC.

V gene TRBV4-3 combines with J gene TRBJ1-2, with D possibly TRBD1 on 5 matching bases. Germline CDR1 LGHNA, CDR2 YSLEER. This CDR3 region has 15 residues. Between the trimmed V and J ends, which lost 4 bases and 5 bases, there was a span of 17 bases. The CDR3 DNA follows: TGCGCCAGCAGCCCCAGGGTAGGGGTTAGGTATGGCTACACCTTC. Translated: CASSPRVGVRYGYTF.

This rearrangement joins TRBV18 to TRBJ2-7; 10 positions agree with TRBD1. Germline V CDR1 and CDR2: KGHSH, LQKENI. This CDR3 spans 14 amino acids. V was clipped by 6 bases and J by 2 bases; unmatched bases: 4. CDR3 in amino acids: CASSLDRGAYEQYF. CDR3 bases: TGTGCCAGCTCCCTGGACAGGGGGGCCTACGAGCAGTACTTC.

This rearrangement joins TRBV28 to TRBJ2-1; D may be TRBD2 (5 bases). This CDR3 is built from 14 residues. Germline V gene data show CDR1 as MDHEN and CDR2 as SYDVKM. Between the trimmed V and J ends, which lost 3 bases and 14 bases, there was a span of 20 bases. The CDR3 coding sequence is TGTGCCAGCAGTTTTTCCGGACTTGTGCAGGCGAAGTTCTTC. Protein: CASSFSGLVQAKFF.

The CDR3 DNA is TGTGCCAGCAGTTTAGGGGGAGCCAATGAGCAGTTCTTC. It specifies CASSLGGANEQFF. The chain combines TRBV27 with TRBJ2-1; tentatively, D is TRBD1 or TRBD2 (5 bases each). The V and J ends lost 2 bases and 6 bases respectively, with 8 bases between them. Germline V gene sequence: CDR1 MNHEY, CDR2 SMNVEV (reference sequence). The CDR3 consists of 13 residues.

The rearrangement uses TRBV7-9 and TRBJ1-3, with D maybe TRBD1 (5 bases). Germline assignment: CDR1 SEHNR and CDR2 FQNEAQ (reference sequence). The CDR3 spans 16 residues. V was shortened by 5 bases and J by 4 bases, with 18 bases between the two germline ends. The CDR3 region has the DNA TGTGCCAGCAGCCAAGCGGTGACAGAGAAGGGAAACACCATATATTTT. Encoded protein: CASSQAVTEKGNTIYF.

The chain combines TRBV28 with TRBJ1-5; TRBD1 aligns across 7 bases. CDR1 MDHEN and CDR2 SYDVKM come from the germline V gene. J was trimmed by 6 bases and V by 6 bases; bases with no gene match: 8. The CDR3 is made up of 14 amino acids. Here the CDR3 reads CASRYTGAGQPQHF. CDR3 DNA: TGTGCCAGCAGGTATACAGGGGCGGGTCAGCCCCAGCATTTT.